This T cell receptor beta chain was identified during a study of T-cell reconstitution after alpha-beta-depleted transplantation in children. The sample holds many counts of this clonotype. Unique molecular identifiers were used to barcode this TCRbeta library. Each CDR3 protein gets one entry after TCRdb re-called the PCR reads with MiXCR. This table holds around 600,000 distinct CDR3 sequences, 8% to 11% found once. This CDR3 has 17 residues. CDR1 is SGDLS and CDR2 is YYNGEE in the germline V gene. V gave up 0 bases and J gave up 7 bases; unmatched junction bases: 11. The sample consisted of PBMCs from the stem cell graft donor, taken from the stem cell graft. The J gene is TRBJ2-1, the V gene TRBV9, with 9 bases fitting TRBD1. This TCR came from a human donor who donated a stem cell graft to a child with acute myeloid leukemia. This chain's CDR3 is CASSVASGTGLSNEQFF. In DNA form, the CDR3 reads TGTGCCAGCAGCGTAGCCTCCGGGACAGGGCTTAGTAATGAGCAGTTCTTC.